This T cell receptor (beta chain) originates from a study of blood T cell repertoires in COVID-19. Original processing notes: Amplification from reference gene primers served as the basis for estimated nucleated cell counts. Produced via immunoSEQ multiplex PCR; TCRdb's table is partial and in-frame only. That table gives V, J and clone size, and the DNA gave D and trimming. The data show 250,000 to 300,000 clones, with 65% to 90% seen just once and approximately 14% held by the top ten. Germline CDR1 reads MDHEN; CDR2 reads SYDVKM. This CDR3 comprises 15 residues. The ends lost 6 bases at V and 0 bases at J; junction bases unmatched: 7. This clone was observed once.

The source of this sequence is a woman in her 70s with COVID-19, enrolled during active disease. Specimen: peripheral blood. The rearrangement links TRBV28 to TRBJ1-2, with 7 bases matching TRBD1. The CDR3 coding sequence is TGTGCCAGCAGGCCGGGGACAGTGGCTAACTATGGCTACACCTTC. It yields the protein CASRPGTVANYGYTF.